This T cell receptor (beta chain) was obtained from a study of regulatory and conventional T cells in RAG deficiency. General observations from the study: Omenn patients showed >80% Treg-Tconv overlap and shorter CDR3 lengths. Control T-cell subsets had markedly higher Shannon entropy and lower Simpson indices than RAG-deficient patients.

The V end was cut by 0 bases, the J end by 2 bases, with 9 bases between. The germline V gene has CDR1 SGHRS and CDR2 YFSETQ. This CDR3 contains 15 residues. Profiled with immunoSEQ multiplex PCR; TCRdb holds only in-frame clones, not every one. The sample consists of about 30,000 clones, more than 90% of them appearing once. A word on this clone: Its target is unknown.

Blood CD4+ CD25-low CD127-high conventional T cells supplied the genomic DNA template. The same sample was also studied in work on regulatory T cells. From that second work: Amplification used 52 TRBV primers and 13 TRBJ primers. In patients, unique TRB V-J pairs were restricted and V/J usage skewed, especially in Tregs.

This TCR was recovered from a human donor in good health. Input material: CD25- CD4+ T cells sorted from blood. The chain recombines TRBV5-1 with TRBJ1-3, with D perhaps matching TRBD1 (6 bases). CDR3 protein: CASSLGTAAGNTIYF. The CDR3 coding sequence is TGCGCCAGCAGCTTGGGGACAGCCGCTGGAAACACCATATATTTT.